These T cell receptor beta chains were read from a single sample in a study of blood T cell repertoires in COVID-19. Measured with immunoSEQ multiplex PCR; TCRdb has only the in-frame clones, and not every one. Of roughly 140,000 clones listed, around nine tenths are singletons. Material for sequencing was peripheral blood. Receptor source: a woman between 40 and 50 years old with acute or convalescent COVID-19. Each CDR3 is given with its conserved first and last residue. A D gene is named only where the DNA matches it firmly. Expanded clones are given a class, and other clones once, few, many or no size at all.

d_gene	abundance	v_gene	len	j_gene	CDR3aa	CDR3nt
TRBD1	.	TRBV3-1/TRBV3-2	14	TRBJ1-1	CASSRGQGLPEAFF	TGTGCCAGCAGTCGCGGACAGGGGCTTCCGGAAGCTTTCTTT
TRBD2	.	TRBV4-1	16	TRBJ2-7	CASSQALTSGGYEQYF	TGCGCCAGCAGCCAAGCACTGACTAGCGGGGGATACGAGCAGTACTTC
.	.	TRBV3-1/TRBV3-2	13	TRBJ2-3	CASRGGVVDTQYF	TGTGCCAGCCGAGGGGGAGTGGTAGATACGCAGTATTTT
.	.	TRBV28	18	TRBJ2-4	CASSPTLGVVGAKNIQYF	TGTGCCAGCAGTCCCACCCTCGGGGTTGTAGGAGCCAAAAACATTCAGTACTTC
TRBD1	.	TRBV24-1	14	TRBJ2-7	CATSRGPGNYEQYF	TGTGCCACCTCCAGGGGGCCGGGCAACTACGAGCAGTACTTC
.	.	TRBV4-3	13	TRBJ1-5	CASSQDSLKPQHF	TGCGCCAGCAGCCAAGATAGCCTGAAGCCCCAGCATTTT
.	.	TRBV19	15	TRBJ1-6	CASTSVSGVNSPLHF	TGTGCCAGTACGTCCGTATCAGGGGTTAATTCACCCCTCCACTTT
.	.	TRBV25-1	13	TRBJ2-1	CASSPLFLDEQFF	TGTGCCAGCAGTCCCCTTTTTCTCGATGAGCAGTTCTTC
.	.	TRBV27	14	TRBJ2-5	CASRRQINQETQYF	TGTGCCAGCAGGCGTCAAATTAACCAAGAGACCCAGTACTTC
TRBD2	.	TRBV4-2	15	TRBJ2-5	CASSRSSGREETQYF	TGTGCCAGCAGCCGAAGTAGCGGGAGAGAGGAGACCCAGTACTTC
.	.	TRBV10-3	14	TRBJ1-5	CAISESFGYQPQHF	TGTGCCATCAGTGAGTCCTTCGGGTATCAGCCCCAGCATTTT
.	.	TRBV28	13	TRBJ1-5	CASSFAGEGPQHF	TGTGCCAGCAGTTTTGCGGGGGAGGGGCCCCAGCATTTT
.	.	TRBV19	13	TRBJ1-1	CASWTLANTEAFF	TGTGCCAGTTGGACACTAGCGAACACTGAAGCTTTCTTT
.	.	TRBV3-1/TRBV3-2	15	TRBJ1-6	CASSQVETYNSPLHF	TGTGCCAGCAGCCAGGTAGAGACCTATAATTCACCCCTCCACTTT
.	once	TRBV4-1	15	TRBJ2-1	CASSQAWGDYNEQFF	TGCGCCAGCAGCCAAGCCTGGGGGGACTACAATGAGCAGTTCTTC
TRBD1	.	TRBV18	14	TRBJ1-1	CASTALDRGTEAFF	TGTGCCAGCACCGCCCTCGACAGGGGAACTGAAGCTTTCTTT
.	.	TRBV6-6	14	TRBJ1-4	CASSYPEANEKLFF	TGTGCCAGCAGTTACCCGGAGGCTAATGAAAAACTGTTTTTT
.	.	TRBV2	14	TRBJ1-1	CASSEDWKGGEAFF	TGTGCCAGCAGTGAAGATTGGAAAGGGGGTGAAGCTTTCTTT
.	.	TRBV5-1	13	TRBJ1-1	CASSIQENTEAFF	TGCGCCAGCAGCATACAGGAAAACACTGAAGCTTTCTTT
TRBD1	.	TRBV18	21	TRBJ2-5	CASSPQGARDRVLGGLETQYF	TGTGCCAGCTCACCACAGGGGGCCCGGGACAGGGTCCTTGGAGGACTGGAGACCCAGTACTTC
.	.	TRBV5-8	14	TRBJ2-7	CASSFQGRTYEQYF	TGTGCCAGCAGCTTTCAGGGTCGAACTTACGAGCAGTACTTC
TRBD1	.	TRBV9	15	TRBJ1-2	CASSGGQGANYGYTF	TGTGCCAGCAGCGGCGGACAGGGGGCAAACTATGGCTACACCTTC
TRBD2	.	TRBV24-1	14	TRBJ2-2	CATMGGPNTGELFF	TGTGCCACCATGGGAGGGCCGAACACCGGGGAGCTGTTTTTT
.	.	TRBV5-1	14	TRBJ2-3	CASSPEKNTDTQYF	TGCGCCAGCAGCCCCGAGAAGAACACAGATACGCAGTATTTT
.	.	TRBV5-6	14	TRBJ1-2	CASSPDKGLNGYTF	TGTGCCAGCAGCCCGGACAAGGGCCTAAATGGCTACACCTTC
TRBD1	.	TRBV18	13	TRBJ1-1	CASLGQGYTEAFF	TGTGCCAGCTTAGGACAGGGGTACACTGAAGCTTTCTTT
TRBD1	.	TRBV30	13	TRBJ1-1	CAWSADRGTEAFF	TGTGCCTGGAGCGCCGACAGGGGTACTGAAGCTTTCTTT
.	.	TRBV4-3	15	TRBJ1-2	CASSQEGGTNYGYTF	TGCGCCAGCAGCCAAGAGGGAGGGACTAACTATGGCTACACCTTC
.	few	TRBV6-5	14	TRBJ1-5	CASSLVGGNQPQHF	TGTGCCAGCAGTCTTGTCGGGGGGAATCAGCCCCAGCATTTT
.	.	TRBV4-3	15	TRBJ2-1	CASSQDRNWRNEQFF	TGCGCCAGCAGCCAAGATCGGAATTGGAGGAATGAGCAGTTCTTC
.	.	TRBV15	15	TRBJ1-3	CATSSRRGSGNTIYF	TGTGCCACCAGCAGCCGCCGGGGGTCGGGAAACACCATATATTTT
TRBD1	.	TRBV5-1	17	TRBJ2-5	CASSTPGDSSGKETQYF	TGCGCCAGCAGCACCCCCGGGGACAGTTCGGGAAAAGAGACCCAGTACTTC
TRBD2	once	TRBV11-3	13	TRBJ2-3	CASSFLAGDTQYF	TGTGCCAGCAGCTTCCTAGCGGGAGATACGCAGTATTTT
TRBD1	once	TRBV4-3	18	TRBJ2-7	CASSQGPSTGTGGYEQYF	TGCGCCAGCAGCCAAGGTCCATCAACCGGGACAGGGGGCTACGAGCAGTACTTC
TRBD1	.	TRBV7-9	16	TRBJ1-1	CASSLRGQGMNTEAFF	TGTGCCAGCAGCTTACGGGGACAGGGGATGAACACTGAAGCTTTCTTT
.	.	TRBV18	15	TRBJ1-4	CASSTQGITNEKLFF	TGTGCCAGCTCAACTCAGGGGATTACTAATGAAAAACTGTTTTTT
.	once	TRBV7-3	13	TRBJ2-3	CASSPRLADTQYF	TGTGCCAGCAGCCCGCGACTAGCAGATACGCAGTATTTT
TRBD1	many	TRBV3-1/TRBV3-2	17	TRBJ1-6	CASSQRTGSSYNSPLHF	TGTGCCAGCAGCCAAAGGACAGGGAGCTCCTATAATTCACCCCTCCACTTT
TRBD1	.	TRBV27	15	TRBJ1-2	CASSRGQQTVYGYTF	TGTGCCAGCAGTCGGGGACAGCAAACCGTCTATGGCTACACCTTC
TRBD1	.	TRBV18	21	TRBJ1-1	CASSPRTATSFSGGLFTEAFF	TGTGCCAGCTCACCTAGGACGGCGACGTCGTTTTCAGGGGGATTATTCACTGAAGCTTTCTTT
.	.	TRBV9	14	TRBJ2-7	CASSPPGPPYEQYF	TGTGCCAGCAGCCCTCCGGGTCCCCCCTACGAGCAGTACTTC
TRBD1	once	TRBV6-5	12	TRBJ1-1	CASSLGQGKAFF	TGTGCCAGCAGCCTTGGACAGGGGAAAGCTTTCTTT
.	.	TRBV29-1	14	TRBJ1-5	CSAARAGSNQPQHF	TGCAGCGCCGCTAGGGCAGGGAGCAATCAGCCCCAGCATTTT
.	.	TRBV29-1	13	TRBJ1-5	CSVSDSPDVPQHF	TGCAGCGTTTCGGACAGTCCGGATGTGCCCCAGCATTTT
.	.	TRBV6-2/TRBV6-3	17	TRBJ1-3	CASSYSTFGESANTIYF	TGTGCCAGCAGTTACTCGACGTTCGGGGAGAGTGCAAACACCATATATTTT
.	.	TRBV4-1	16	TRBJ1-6	CASSQFESGGNSPLHF	TGCGCCAGCAGCCAATTCGAGTCCGGGGGGAATTCACCCCTCCACTTT
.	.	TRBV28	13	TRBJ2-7	CASTRQASYEQYF	TGTGCCAGCACCAGACAGGCTTCCTACGAGCAGTACTTC
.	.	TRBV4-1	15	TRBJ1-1	CASSPTGYTPTEAFF	TGCGCCAGCAGCCCGACCGGGTATACCCCCACTGAAGCTTTCTTT
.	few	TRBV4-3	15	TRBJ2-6	CASSQDISGANVLTF	TGCGCCAGCAGCCAAGACATCTCTGGGGCCAACGTCCTGACTTTC
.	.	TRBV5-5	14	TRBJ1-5	CASSLANSFQPQHF	TGTGCCAGCAGCTTGGCCAACTCGTTTCAGCCCCAGCATTTT
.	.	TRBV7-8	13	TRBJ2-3	CASSDSSTDTQYF	TGTGCCAGCAGCGACTCGAGCACAGATACGCAGTATTTT
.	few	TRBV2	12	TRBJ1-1	CASRQGLTEAFF	TGTGCCAGCCGGCAGGGTTTGACTGAAGCTTTCTTT
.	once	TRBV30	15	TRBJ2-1	CTWSRNTLRYNEQFF	TGTACCTGGAGTAGGAATACCCTGCGGTACAATGAGCAGTTCTTC
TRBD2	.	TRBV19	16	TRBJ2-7	CASSIMGLAGMYEQYF	TGTGCCAGTAGTATAATGGGCCTAGCGGGAATGTACGAGCAGTACTTC